The rows below give T cell receptor beta chains drawn from one sample of a study of blood T cell repertoires in COVID-19. The protocol was immunoSEQ multiplex PCR, while the TCRdb copy is restricted to in-frame clones and leaves out a portion. The sample carries 200,000 or so clones, over 75% recorded once. The sample consisted of PBMCs or T cells enriched from blood (not recorded which). Source of these receptors: a woman aged 30 to 39 who had been exposed to COVID-19. CDR3s include the opening cysteine and the closing phenylalanine or tryptophan. Each record gives: CDR3 protein, CDR3 DNA, V gene, D gene, J gene, clone size. The D gene is left open where the match is weak. Expanded clones are given a class, and other clones once, few, many or no size at all.

cdr3_aa: CASWGRTNTEAFF
cdr3_nt: TGTGCCTCCTGGGGCAGGACCAACACTGAAGCTTTCTTT
v_call: TRBV28
d_call: NA
j_call: TRBJ1-1
clone_size: NA

cdr3_aa: CASKKLAGGNNEQFF
cdr3_nt: TGTGCCAGCAAGAAACTAGCGGGAGGGAACAATGAGCAGTTCTTC
v_call: TRBV2
d_call: TRBD2
j_call: TRBJ2-1
clone_size: NA

cdr3_aa: CASSPNPDRGGYTF
cdr3_nt: TGTGCCAGCAGCCCGAACCCCGACAGGGGTGGCTACACCTTC
v_call: TRBV7-9
d_call: TRBD1
j_call: TRBJ1-2
clone_size: once

cdr3_aa: CASSQALSTDTQYF
cdr3_nt: TGCGCCAGCAGCCAGGCCCTTTCCACAGATACGCAGTATTTT
v_call: TRBV5-1
d_call: NA
j_call: TRBJ2-3
clone_size: NA

cdr3_aa: CATSDKQGWNEQFF
cdr3_nt: TGTGCCACCAGTGACAAACAGGGGTGGAATGAGCAGTTCTTC
v_call: TRBV24-1
d_call: TRBD1
j_call: TRBJ2-1
clone_size: NA

cdr3_aa: CASSLDRDRGSYGYTF
cdr3_nt: TGTGCCAGCAGTTTAGATAGGGACAGGGGGAGCTATGGCTACACCTTC
v_call: TRBV28
d_call: TRBD1
j_call: TRBJ1-2
clone_size: NA

cdr3_aa: CASSIYGVDTEAFF
cdr3_nt: TGTGCCAGTAGTATATACGGGGTGGACACTGAAGCTTTCTTT
v_call: TRBV19
d_call: NA
j_call: TRBJ1-1
clone_size: NA

cdr3_aa: CAWSTGGYGYTF
cdr3_nt: TGTGCCTGGAGTACAGGGGGATATGGCTACACCTTC
v_call: TRBV30
d_call: TRBD1
j_call: TRBJ1-2
clone_size: NA

cdr3_aa: CATSVSTFTDTQYF
cdr3_nt: TGTGCCACCTCGGTTAGCACTTTCACAGATACGCAGTATTTT
v_call: TRBV2
d_call: NA
j_call: TRBJ2-3
clone_size: NA

cdr3_aa: CASSSGGSTEAFF
cdr3_nt: TGTGCCAGCAGTTCAGGGGGCAGTACTGAAGCTTTCTTT
v_call: TRBV12-3/TRBV12-4
d_call: TRBD1
j_call: TRBJ1-1
clone_size: NA

cdr3_aa: CASSSPDRGEKLFF
cdr3_nt: TGTGCCAGCAGCTCCCCCGACAGGGGTGAAAAACTGTTTTTT
v_call: TRBV7-9
d_call: TRBD1
j_call: TRBJ1-4
clone_size: NA

cdr3_aa: CASSLPSYNEQFF
cdr3_nt: TGTGCCAGCAGCTTGCCATCCTACAATGAGCAGTTCTTC
v_call: TRBV5-4
d_call: NA
j_call: TRBJ2-1
clone_size: NA

cdr3_aa: CASSLSGRGHAYNEQFF
cdr3_nt: TGTGCCAGCAGCCTAAGCGGGAGGGGACACGCCTACAATGAGCAGTTCTTC
v_call: TRBV7-2
d_call: TRBD2
j_call: TRBJ2-1
clone_size: NA